These 7 T cell receptor beta chains came from one sample sequenced in a study of T cell responses to AZD1222 COVID-19 vaccine. Profiling relied on immunoSEQ multiplex PCR, and the TCRdb table lists in-frame clones only, not all of them. The table lists roughly 91,000 clones, about 92% of them singletons. Specimen: peripheral blood, collected on day 0 of AZD1222 vaccination. These receptors came from an adult in good health.

The rearrangement joins TRBV5-6 to TRBJ1-2; tentative D call: TRBD1 (5 bases). V lost 4 bases, J lost 8 bases, and 15 bases lay in between. The CDR3 extends over 13 amino acids. Germline CDR1 reads SGHDT; CDR2 reads YYEEEE. The CDR3 bases are TGTGCCAGCAGCCCGGACAAGACGGAAGGCTACACCTTC. Protein sequence: CASSPDKTEGYTF.

V usage is TRBV18 and J usage is TRBJ1-1; no definite D call. The V gene's germline CDR1 is KGHSH and CDR2 LQKENI. The CDR3 extends over 15 amino acids. With 5 bases removed from V and 1 base from J, the gap between germline ends came to 14 bases. The CDR3 nucleotides read TGTGCCAGCTCATCGTCGGCCAGGCCGAACACTGAAGCTTTCTTT. Its translation is CASSSSARPNTEAFF.

The chain employs TRBV6-5 and TRBJ1-2; D ambiguous. Germline assignment: CDR1 MNHEY and CDR2 SVGAGI. This CDR3 has 14 residues. Trimming pared 0 bases from V and 7 bases from J, leaving 12 bases between. The CDR3, as DNA: TGTGCCAGCAGTTACTCATACGGGTCAAGTGGCTACACCTTC. It codes for CASSYSYGSSGYTF.

This chain uses TRBV14 with TRBJ2-1; 13 bases are shared with TRBD2. The CDR3 length is 16 residues. Germline CDR1 is SGHDN and CDR2 is FVKESK. V lost 1 base to trimming and J lost 9 bases; unmatched junction nucleotides: 6. CDR3 sequence (DNA): TGTGCCAGCAGCCAAGCGGGACTAGCGGGAACGGGTGAGCAGTTCTTC. This translates into CASSQAGLAGTGEQFF.

The rearrangement uses TRBV6-5 and TRBJ2-1, with 7 bases aligning to TRBD1. CDR1 and CDR2 from the germline V gene are MNHEY and SVGAGI. The length of the CDR3 is 14 residues. V dropped 6 bases and J dropped 4; count of bases not matched to a gene: 6. The CDR3, as DNA: TGTGCCAGCAGGCCGGGACAGTCGTACAATGAGCAGTTCTTC. Its protein is CASRPGQSYNEQFF.

This chain connects TRBV7-9 to TRBJ1-5; unclear D gene. Germline-derived CDR1 and CDR2 are SEHNR and FQNEAQ (reference sequence). The CDR3 has 14 amino acids. V was trimmed by 5 bases and J by 3 bases, leaving 11 bases between them. DNA of the CDR3: TGTGCCAGCAGCGGGGTTTCGGACAATCAGCCCCAGCATTTT. Protein product: CASSGVSDNQPQHF.

The sample holds one count of this clone. The chain is built from TRBV6-6 and TRBJ2-7; TRBD1 matches 12 bases. Germline V gene lookup returns CDR1 MNHNY and CDR2 SVGAGI (reference sequence). V was pared by 2 bases and J by 7 bases, with 6 bases of the junction left unmatched. The CDR3 spans 15 residues. DNA for the CDR3: TGTGCCAGCAGTTACAAAGGGACAGGGGGCGGGGAGCAGTACTTC. It yields the protein CASSYKGTGGGEQYF.